This entry lists 5 T cell receptor beta chains sequenced from one sample in a study of cytomegalovirus exposure and HLA in healthy donors. Amplification used 60 Vbeta primers and 13 Jbeta primers. Measured with immunoSEQ multiplex PCR; TCRdb has only the in-frame clones, and not every one. The sample holds 65,000 to 95,000 clones. The specimen sequenced was PBMCs. Source of these receptors: a female donor in good health and CMV-seropositive.

This chain joins TRBV30 and TRBJ2-3, with 8 bases matching TRBD2. Germline V CDR1 and CDR2: GTSNPN, SVGIG (reference sequence). The V gene end was trimmed by 0 bases and the J gene end by 5 bases; junction bases not matched to a gene: 7. The CDR3 sequence is 15 residues long. The CDR3: CAWSVAAGALDTQYF. The CDR3 nucleotides are TGTGCCTGGAGTGTCGCAGCGGGGGCCCTAGATACGCAGTATTTT.

The chain joins TRBV2 to TRBJ2-7, with 10 bases lining up with TRBD1. This CDR3 region has 14 residues. Germline trimming cut 11 bases from V and 6 bases from J; bases unmatched to any gene: 13. Germline CDR1 and CDR2: SNHLY and FYNNEI. CDR3: CASKAGQGSSEQYF. CDR3 DNA: TGTGCCTCAAAGGCGGGACAGGGGTCAAGCGAGCAGTACTTC.

The J gene is TRBJ2-5, the V gene TRBV10-1; 10 nucleotides match TRBD1. The DNA matches TRBJ2-7 better at its end, which makes the J call doubtful. The CDR3 spans 15 residues. Germline lookup yields CDR1 WNHNN and CDR2 SYGVQD (reference sequence). CDR3 sequence reads: CASSESTGGPYEQYF. The CDR3 DNA reads TGCGCCAGCAGTGAGTCGACAGGGGGCCCCTACGAGCAGTACTTC.

The gene calls are TRBV19 and TRBJ1-5, with D perhaps TRBD1 (5 bases). The length of the CDR3 is 14 residues. In germline, CDR1 is LNHDA, CDR2 SQIVND (reference sequence). The V gene lost 6 bases and the J gene lost 6 bases, with 15 bases spanning the gap. The CDR3 nucleotides read TGTGCCAGTAGCCCTGGGCAGGGAAGTCAGCCCCAGCATTTT. This codes for CASSPGQGSQPQHF.

This rearrangement joins TRBV19 to TRBJ2-4, with 8 bases fitting TRBD1. The CDR3 is made up of 14 amino acids. The trim removed 6 bases at V and 6 bases at J, leaving 7 bases unmatched. Germline V gene sequence: CDR1 LNHDA, CDR2 SQIVND (reference sequence). The CDR3 nucleotides are TGTGCCAGTAGACCCCGGGACAGGTTAAACATTCAGTACTTC. It codes for CASRPRDRLNIQYF.